This note documents a single T cell receptor (beta chain) sequence. The antigen is undetermined. This entry belongs to a study of T cells after yellow fever vaccination. Points from the study as a whole: Clonotype sharing between CD4 and CD8 compartments was small.

Trimming removed 2 bases from V and 3 bases from J, with 11 bases in between. Germline CDR1 MNHEY, CDR2 SVGAGI. CDR3 length: 14 amino acids. TCRdb re-called the 5' RACE reads with MiXCR, one entry per CDR3 protein. The table has hundreds of thousands of distinct CDR3 sequences, over 9% seen once; the top ten hold approximately 15%. The TCR sequence derives from a man aged 25 to 45 who received the YFV17D yellow fever vaccine. Source: PBMCs, taken on the day of the yellow fever booster vaccination. V usage is TRBV6-5 and J usage is TRBJ2-7; D is unresolved. The CDR3 region is CASSYGHTDYEQYF. The CDR3 DNA follows: TGTGCCAGCAGTTACGGCCACACCGACTACGAGCAGTACTTC.